This T cell receptor (beta chain) is drawn from a study of cytomegalovirus exposure and HLA in healthy donors. The PCR had 60 Vbeta and 13 Jbeta primers. As originally analysed: Around 9.9 million shared chains were among the approximately 87 million unique TCR beta chains that a later analysis counted. The repertoire was sequenced with immunoSEQ multiplex PCR; TCRdb's copy has only in-frame clones and lacks some. V and J calls plus clone size are reproduced from that table; the DNA served to infer D and trimming. The sample yields approximately 130,000 clones, approximately 84% seen once. CDR1 is SGHNT, CDR2 YENEEA, per germline. The CDR3 runs 13 residues. V lost 0 bases to trimming and J lost 4 bases, with 7 bases between them. The count of this clone is one.

This clonotype was sampled from a woman between 40 and 55 years old in good health and CMV-seronegative. This chain links TRBV11-3 with TRBJ2-7; possible D gene TRBD1, 5 bases. Sequenced input: PBMCs. The CDR3 is CASSLESGYEQYF. CDR3 DNA: TGTGCCAGCAGCTTAGAGTCAGGGTACGAGCAGTACTTC.